One sample yielded the 6 T cell receptor beta chains listed below, sequenced in a study of human versus mouse CDR3 diversity and MHC coevolution (dated by TCRdb to 2015 to 2018). The library came from the immunoSEQ multiplex PCR assay. As stored in TCRdb, this immuneACCESS dataset retains in-frame rearrangements with V and J assigned. A fraction of the clones does not appear; measured against another copy, unresolved V genes explain less than half of the discrepancy, and the remainder lacks a known reason. For this sample the table gives about 77,000 clones, of which 85% to 95% were detected only once. The ten top clones hold more than 0.13% of the sample. The sequenced material came from naive CD4+ T cells from blood. The intended sense of this specimen's cell subset or site label: CD45RO-negative CD62L-positive naive CD4 T cells. Receptor source: a person aged 30 to 70 in good health.

This rearrangement joins TRBV10-2 to TRBJ1-2; D perhaps matches TRBD1 (5 bases). The CDR3 sequence is 13 residues long. V was trimmed by 0 bases and J by 7 bases, leaving 9 bases between them. Germline CDR1 WSHSY, CDR2 SAAADI. CDR3 in DNA: TGCGCCAGCAGTGAGTCGGGGGGGATTGGCTACACCTTC. It yields the protein CASSESGGIGYTF.

The chain recombines TRBV7-9 with TRBJ2-7; 7 bases match TRBD2. Germline CDR1 reads SEHNR; CDR2 reads FQNEAQ (reference sequence). The V segment lost 10 bases and the J segment 2 bases; nucleotides outside the gene matches: 5. This CDR3 has 12 residues. As DNA, the CDR3 is TGTGCCACCCCGGGGGGACCCTACGAGCAGTACTTC. Translating gives CATPGGPYEQYF.

This clone was detected once. The rearrangement uses TRBV5-1 and TRBJ1-4; possible D gene TRBD1, 6 bases. V shed 2 bases and J shed 4 bases, with 15 bases lying between them. Germline V CDR1 and CDR2: SGHRS, YFSETQ. The CDR3 runs to 16 residues. CDR3 sequence: CASSFVQGEGNEKLFF. The DNA for the CDR3 is TGCGCCAGCAGCTTTGTACAGGGCGAAGGTAATGAAAAACTGTTTTTT.

This sequence joins TRBV6-1 and TRBJ1-2, with 7 nucleotides matching TRBD1. V lost 1 base to trimming and J lost 2 bases; unmatched junction nucleotides: 4. CDR3 length: 15 residues. Germline lookup yields CDR1 MNHNS and CDR2 SASEGT. The CDR3 DNA follows: TGTGCCAGCAGTGAAGTCGGGACAGTAAACTATGGCTACACCTTC. Its translation is CASSEVGTVNYGYTF.

This clone was seen only a few times. The gene calls are TRBV18 and TRBJ1-3; D call uncertain. Trimming cost V 0 bases and J 4 bases, with 10 bases left between them. Germline CDR1 and CDR2: KGHSH and LQKENI. The CDR3 has 15 amino acids. CDR3 sequence (DNA): TGTGCCAGCTCACCACCAGGAGTTGCGGGAAACACCATATATTTT. Translation: CASSPPGVAGNTIYF.

The chain joins TRBV18 to TRBJ2-6; D gene uncertain. V was trimmed by 3 bases and J by 0 bases, leaving 9 bases between them. The CDR3 has 16 residues. The germline gives CDR1 KGHSH, CDR2 LQKENI. The CDR3 here is CASSPSTASGANVLTF. The DNA for the CDR3 is TGTGCCAGCTCACCTTCAACAGCCTCTGGGGCCAACGTCCTGACTTTC.